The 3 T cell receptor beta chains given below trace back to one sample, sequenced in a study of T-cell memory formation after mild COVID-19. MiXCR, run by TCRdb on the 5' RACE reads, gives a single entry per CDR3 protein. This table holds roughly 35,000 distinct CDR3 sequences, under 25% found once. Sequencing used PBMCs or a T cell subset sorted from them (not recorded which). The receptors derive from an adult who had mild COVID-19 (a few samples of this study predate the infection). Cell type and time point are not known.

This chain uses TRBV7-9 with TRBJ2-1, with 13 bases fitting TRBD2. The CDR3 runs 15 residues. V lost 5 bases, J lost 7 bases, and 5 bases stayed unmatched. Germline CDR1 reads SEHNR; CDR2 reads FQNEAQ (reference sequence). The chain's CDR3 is CASSRRTSGSNEQFF. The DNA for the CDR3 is TGTGCCAGCAGCCGGAGGACTAGCGGGAGTAATGAGCAGTTCTTC.

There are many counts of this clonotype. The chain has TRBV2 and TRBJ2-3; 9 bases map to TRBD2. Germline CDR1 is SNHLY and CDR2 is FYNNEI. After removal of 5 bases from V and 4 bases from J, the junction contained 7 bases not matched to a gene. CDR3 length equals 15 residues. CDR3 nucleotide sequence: TGTGCCAGCAGTTTTAGCGGGAGATTCGCAGATACGCAGTATTTT. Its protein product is CASSFSGRFADTQYF.

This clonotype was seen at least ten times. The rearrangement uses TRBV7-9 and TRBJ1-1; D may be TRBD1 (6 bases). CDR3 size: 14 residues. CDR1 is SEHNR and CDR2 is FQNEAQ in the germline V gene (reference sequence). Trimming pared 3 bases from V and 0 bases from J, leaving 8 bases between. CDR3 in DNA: TGTGCCAGCAGCTTGGAGGGGGTGAACACTGAAGCTTTCTTT. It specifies CASSLEGVNTEAFF.